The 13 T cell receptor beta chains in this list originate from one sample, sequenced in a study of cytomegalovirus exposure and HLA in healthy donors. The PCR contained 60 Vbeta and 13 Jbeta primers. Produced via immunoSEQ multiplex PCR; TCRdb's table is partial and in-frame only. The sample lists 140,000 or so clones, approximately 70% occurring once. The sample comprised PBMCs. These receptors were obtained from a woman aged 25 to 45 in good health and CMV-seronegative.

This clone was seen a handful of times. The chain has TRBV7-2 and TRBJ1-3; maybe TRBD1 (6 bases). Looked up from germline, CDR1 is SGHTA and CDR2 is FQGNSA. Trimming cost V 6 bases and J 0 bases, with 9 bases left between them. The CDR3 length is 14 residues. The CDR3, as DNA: TGTGCCAGCAGTCTCAGGGGCTCTGGAAACACCATATATTTT. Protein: CASSLRGSGNTIYF. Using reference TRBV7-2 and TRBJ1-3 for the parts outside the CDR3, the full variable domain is GAGVSQSPSNKVTEKGKDVELRCDPISGHTALYWYRQSLGQGLEFLIYFQGNSAPDKSGLPSDRFSAERTGGSVSTLTIQRTQQEDSAVYLCASSLRGSGNTIYFGEGSWLTVV.

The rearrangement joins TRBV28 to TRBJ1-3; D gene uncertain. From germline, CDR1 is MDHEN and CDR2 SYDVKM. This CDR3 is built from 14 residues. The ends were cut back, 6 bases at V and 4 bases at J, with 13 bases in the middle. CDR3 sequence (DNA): TGTGCCAGCAGCCCCCGGGGTTCGGGAAACACCATATATTTT. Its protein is CASSPRGSGNTIYF.

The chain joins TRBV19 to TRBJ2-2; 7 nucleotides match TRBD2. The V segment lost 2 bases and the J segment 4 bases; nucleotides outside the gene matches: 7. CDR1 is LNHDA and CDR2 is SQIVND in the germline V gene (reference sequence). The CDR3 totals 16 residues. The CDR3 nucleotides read TGTGCCAGTAGTATATGGGGCAGGGAGGGCACCGGGGAGCTGTTTTTT. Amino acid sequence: CASSIWGREGTGELFF. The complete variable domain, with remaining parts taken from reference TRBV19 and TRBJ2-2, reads DGGITQSPKYLFRKEGQNVTLSCEQNLNHDAMYWYRQDPGQGLRLIYYSQIVNDFQKGDIAEGYSVSREKKESFPLTVTSAQKNPTAFYLCASSIWGREGTGELFFGEGSRLTVL.

The CDR3 reads CASSEFGGALEKLFF. The DNA of the CDR3 is TGTGCCAGCAGTGAATTCGGGGGGGCCTTAGAAAAACTGTTTTTT. This chain joins TRBV6-1 and TRBJ1-4, with a weak D call TRBD1 (6 bases). Trimming took off 2 bases at V and 8 bases at J, with 15 bases between the two ends. Germline loops: CDR1 MNHNS, CDR2 SASEGT. The CDR3 consists of 15 residues.

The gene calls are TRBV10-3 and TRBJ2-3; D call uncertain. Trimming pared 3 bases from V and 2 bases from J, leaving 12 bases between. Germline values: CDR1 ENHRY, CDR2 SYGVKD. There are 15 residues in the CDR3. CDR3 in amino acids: CAISDRSPDTDTQYF. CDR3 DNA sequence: TGTGCCATCAGTGACCGGAGTCCGGACACAGATACGCAGTATTTT.

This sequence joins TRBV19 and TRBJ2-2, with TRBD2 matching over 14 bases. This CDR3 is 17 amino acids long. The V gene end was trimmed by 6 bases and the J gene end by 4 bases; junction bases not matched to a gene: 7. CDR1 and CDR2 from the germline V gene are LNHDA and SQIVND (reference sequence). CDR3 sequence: CASRGLAGALSTGELFF. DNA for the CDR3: TGTGCCAGTAGGGGACTAGCGGGGGCCTTGAGCACCGGGGAGCTGTTTTTT. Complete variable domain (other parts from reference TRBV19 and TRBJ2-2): DGGITQSPKYLFRKEGQNVTLSCEQNLNHDAMYWYRQDPGQGLRLIYYSQIVNDFQKGDIAEGYSVSREKKESFPLTVTSAQKNPTAFYLCASRGLAGALSTGELFFGEGSRLTVL.

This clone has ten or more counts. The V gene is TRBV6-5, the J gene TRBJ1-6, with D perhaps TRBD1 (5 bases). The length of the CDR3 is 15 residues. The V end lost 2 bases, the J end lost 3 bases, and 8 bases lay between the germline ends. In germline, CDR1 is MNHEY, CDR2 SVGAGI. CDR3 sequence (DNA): TGTGCCAGCAGTTACAGGGGAGGCTATAATTCACCCCTCCACTTT. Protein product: CASSYRGGYNSPLHF.

The CDR3 region is CASSVGLGGGKNIQYF. The CDR3 nucleotides are TGTGCCAGCAGCGTAGGACTAGGCGGCGGCAAAAACATTCAGTACTTC. This rearrangement joins TRBV9 to TRBJ2-4; D may be TRBD2 (6 bases). Trimming removed 0 bases from V and 3 bases from J, with 13 bases in between. This CDR3 region has 16 residues. The germline gives CDR1 SGDLS, CDR2 YYNGEE.

CDR3 amino acids: CASSVEGRSYNEQFF. CDR3 nucleotide sequence: TGTGCCAGCAGCGTAGAGGGGCGATCCTACAATGAGCAGTTCTTC. This chain connects TRBV9 to TRBJ2-1; tentative D call: TRBD1 (5 bases). This CDR3 contains 15 residues. V lost 0 bases and J lost 1, with 8 bases in between. Germline CDR1 and CDR2: SGDLS and YYNGEE. The full variable domain, rest sourced from reference TRBV9 and TRBJ2-1, is DSGVTQTPKHLITATGQRVTLRCSPRSGDLSVYWYQQSLDQGLQFLIQYYNGEERAKGNILERFSAQQFPDLHSELNLSSLELGDSALYFCASSVEGRSYNEQFFGPGTRLTVL.

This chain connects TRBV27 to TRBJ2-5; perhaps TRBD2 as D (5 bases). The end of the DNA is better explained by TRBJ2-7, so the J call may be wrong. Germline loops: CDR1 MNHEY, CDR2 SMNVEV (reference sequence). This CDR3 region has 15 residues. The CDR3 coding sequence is TGTGCCAGCAGCCCATCTCGGGCGGGCTCCTACGAGCAGTACTTC. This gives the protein CASSPSRAGSYEQYF.

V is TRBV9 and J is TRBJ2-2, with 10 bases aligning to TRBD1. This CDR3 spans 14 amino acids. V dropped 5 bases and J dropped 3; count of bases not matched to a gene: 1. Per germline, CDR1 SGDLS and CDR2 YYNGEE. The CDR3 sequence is CASRGQGHTGELFF. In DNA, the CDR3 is TGTGCCAGCAGGGGACAGGGGCACACCGGGGAGCTGTTTTTT.

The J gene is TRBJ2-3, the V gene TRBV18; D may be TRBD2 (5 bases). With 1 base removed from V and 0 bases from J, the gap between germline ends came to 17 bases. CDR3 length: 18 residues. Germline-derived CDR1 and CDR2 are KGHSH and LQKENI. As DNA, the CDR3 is TGTGCCAGCTCACCACGCCAAGCGGACGACACTAGCACAGATACGCAGTATTTT. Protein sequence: CASSPRQADDTSTDTQYF.

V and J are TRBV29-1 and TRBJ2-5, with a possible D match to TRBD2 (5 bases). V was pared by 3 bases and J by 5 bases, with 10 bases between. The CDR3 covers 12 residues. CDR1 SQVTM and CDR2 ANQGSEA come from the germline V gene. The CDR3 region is CSVDWESETQYF. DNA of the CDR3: TGCAGCGTTGATTGGGAGTCCGAGACCCAGTACTTC.